The 29 T cell receptor beta chains given below trace back to one sample, sequenced in a study of blood T cell repertoires in COVID-19. Some clones are missing from TCRdb's copy, which holds only in-frame ones; the method was immunoSEQ multiplex PCR. This table has more than 35,000 clones, roughly three quarters appearing once. The sequenced sample consisted of peripheral blood. The receptors shown here come from a man between 70 and 80 years old with acute or convalescent COVID-19.

The J gene is TRBJ1-2, the V gene TRBV7-2, with TRBD1 matching 7 bases. Germline V gene lookup returns CDR1 SGHTA and CDR2 FQGNSA. This CDR3 is built from 15 residues. Germline trimming cut 5 bases from V and 7 bases from J; bases unmatched to any gene: 13. DNA of the CDR3: TGTGCCAGCAGCCCCCGAAACGACAGGGTGGGTGGCTACACCTTC. The encoded protein is CASSPRNDRVGGYTF.

The V call is TRBV6-2 or TRBV6-3, the J call TRBJ2-5; D is perhaps TRBD2 (5 bases). CDR1 is MNHEY and CDR2 is SVGEGT in the germline V gene. The CDR3 is made up of 15 amino acids. Deletions cut 6 bases from V and 5 bases from J, with 19 bases between. The CDR3 protein is CASSRQTLGGETQYF. In nucleotides, the CDR3 is TGTGCCAGCAGCCGCCAAACTCTCGGCGGGGAGACCCAGTACTTC.

This chain connects TRBV7-9 to TRBJ1-5, with 10 bases aligning to TRBD1. The germline V gene encodes CDR1 SEHNR and CDR2 FQNEAQ (reference sequence). Trimming took 5 bases from V and 4 from J; bases not matched to a gene: 5. This CDR3 contains 15 residues. The CDR3 sequence is CASSDGQGGNQPQHF. CDR3 DNA sequence: TGTGCCAGCAGCGACGGACAGGGGGGGAATCAGCCCCAGCATTTT.

V usage is TRBV10-1 and J usage is TRBJ1-2; 10 nucleotides line up with TRBD1. The CDR3 is made up of 11 amino acids. J gave up 6 bases and V 8 bases, and 0 bases lay outside the gene matches. Germline-derived CDR1 and CDR2 are WNHNN and SYGVQD (reference sequence). The CDR3 spells CASGTGDGYTF. CDR3 sequence (DNA): TGCGCCAGCGGGACAGGGGATGGCTACACCTTC.

CDR3 amino acids: CASSSPDRGYEQYF. The CDR3 bases are TGTGCCAGCAGCTCCCCGGACAGGGGCTACGAGCAGTACTTC. The V call is TRBV28, the J call TRBJ2-7; 9 nucleotides agree with TRBD1. Germline assignment: CDR1 MDHEN and CDR2 SYDVKM. The CDR3 consists of 14 residues. The trim removed 6 bases at V and 3 bases at J, leaving 6 bases unmatched.

This clone was observed a single time. This chain joins TRBV5-1 and TRBJ1-6, with 7 bases matching TRBD1. The V and J ends lost 8 bases and 8 bases, in that order; junction bases with no gene match: 7. CDR1 is SGHRS and CDR2 is YFSETQ in the germline V gene. This CDR3 is 13 amino acids long. This chain's CDR3 is CASRQGADSPLHF. As DNA, the CDR3 is TGCGCCAGTCGACAGGGCGCGGATTCACCCCTCCACTTT.

The V call is TRBV24-1, the J call TRBJ1-5; TRBD1 matches 9 bases. This CDR3 has 19 residues. After removal of 2 bases from V and 5 bases from J, the junction contained 15 bases not matched to a gene. CDR1 and CDR2 (germline): KGHDR, SFDVKD. The CDR3: CATSDCGTGSIPMHQPQHF. The CDR3, as DNA: TGTGCCACCAGTGATTGCGGGACAGGGTCGATTCCTATGCATCAGCCCCAGCATTTT.

The J gene is TRBJ1-3, the V gene TRBV19, with D possibly matching TRBD1 (5 bases). V dropped 3 bases and J dropped 0 bases, with 15 bases sitting between them. This CDR3 spans 17 amino acids. Germline CDR1 is LNHDA and CDR2 is SQIVND (reference sequence). The CDR3 DNA reads as TGTGCCAGTAGTATTGGGGGGACCTCGAGCTCTGGAAACACCATATATTTT. Amino acid sequence: CASSIGGTSSSGNTIYF.

This clone was counted between two and nine times. The chain employs TRBV29-1 and TRBJ1-1, with 9 bases aligning to TRBD1. The junction had 4 bases not matched to a gene; V was cut back by 7 bases and J by 4 bases. This CDR3 is 12 amino acids long. Germline CDR1 reads SQVTM; CDR2 reads ANQGSEA. The CDR3 loop is CSARDRVTEAFF. Written as DNA, the CDR3 is TGCAGCGCCCGGGACAGGGTCACTGAAGCTTTCTTT.

CDR3 residues: CASSLTLRTEAFF. The CDR3, as DNA: TGTGCCAGCAGCCTGACCTTGAGGACTGAAGCTTTCTTT. The J gene is TRBJ1-1, the V gene TRBV6-5; D is unresolved. CDR3 length equals 13 residues. Trimming cost V 6 bases and J 5 bases, with 13 bases left between them. Per germline, CDR1 MNHEY and CDR2 SVGAGI.

The genes are TRBV6-5 and TRBJ2-7, with TRBD2 as a possible D gene (6 bases). This CDR3 contains 14 residues. The germline V gene encodes CDR1 MNHEY and CDR2 SVGAGI. The V end lost 7 bases, the J end lost 5 bases, and 18 bases lay between the germline ends. The CDR3 bases are TGTGCCAGCAAGGCGGGGATGTTAACCCACGAGCAGTACTTC. This encodes CASKAGMLTHEQYF.

The chain employs TRBV15 and TRBJ2-4, with D possibly being TRBD2 (6 bases). CDR1 LNHNV and CDR2 YYDKDF come from the germline V gene (reference sequence). The length of the CDR3 is 13 residues. The V end lost 2 bases, the J end lost 7 bases, and 9 bases lay between the germline ends. CDR3 protein: CATSRSGVNIQYF. Written as DNA, the CDR3 is TGTGCCACCAGCAGATCGGGGGTCAACATTCAGTACTTC.

This clone was observed a single time. V is TRBV24-1 and J is TRBJ2-1; 11 bases map to TRBD2. CDR1 and CDR2 (germline): KGHDR, SFDVKD. V lost 4 bases, J lost 4 bases, and 8 bases stayed unmatched. The CDR3 totals 17 residues. The CDR3 DNA reads as TGTGCCACCAGTGACGCCGGGACTAGCGGACTGTACAATGAGCAGTTCTTC. This gives the protein CATSDAGTSGLYNEQFF.

The V gene is TRBV30, the J gene TRBJ2-4, with 7 bases aligning to TRBD2. This CDR3 is built from 15 residues. Germline V gene sequence: CDR1 GTSNPN, CDR2 SVGIG (reference sequence). Losses at the gene ends were 2 bases for V and 0 bases for J; bases not matched to a gene: 4. CDR3 region: CAWSPGGIAKNIQYF. CDR3 bases: TGTGCCTGGAGTCCGGGGGGAATAGCCAAAAACATTCAGTACTTC.

The V gene is TRBV3-1 (or the pseudogene TRBV3-2), the J gene TRBJ1-1; tentative D call: TRBD1 (5 bases). V lost 1 base to trimming and J lost 6 bases, with 12 bases between them. The germline gives CDR1 LGHDT, CDR2 YNNKEL (reference sequence). CDR3 size: 14 residues. CDR3 DNA sequence: TGTGCCAGCAGCCAAGGGGGCAGGGTTGCTGAAGCTTTCTTT. It encodes CASSQGGRVAEAFF.

The CDR3 region has the DNA TGTGCCAGCAGTTTTTCCTTGGGTAAGGCGCAGGTCTCCTACGAGCAGTACTTC. Protein: CASSFSLGKAQVSYEQYF. The rearrangement uses TRBV27 and TRBJ2-7, with D unclear. V lost 3 bases and J lost 0, with 21 bases in between. The CDR3 length is 18 residues. Germline V lookup: CDR1 MNHEY, CDR2 SMNVEV (reference sequence).

The chain uses TRBV11-3 and TRBJ1-3; 11 bases map to TRBD1. The germline gives CDR1 SGHNT, CDR2 YENEEA. This CDR3 is 16 amino acids long. With 4 bases clipped from V and 8 bases from J, the junction kept 10 bases outside the gene matches. This CDR3 reads CASSSGQGAVRDTIYF. In DNA, the CDR3 is TGTGCCAGCAGCTCCGGACAGGGGGCTGTACGTGACACCATATATTTT.

The J gene is TRBJ1-2, the V gene TRBV5-6; unclear D gene. Trimming left V 1 base short and J 0 bases short, with 7 bases between. This CDR3 is 14 amino acids long. Per germline, CDR1 SGHDT and CDR2 YYEEEE. The CDR3 protein is CASSLPVPNYGYTF. CDR3 in DNA: TGTGCCAGCAGCTTGCCAGTCCCTAACTATGGCTACACCTTC.

V usage is TRBV28 and J usage is TRBJ1-5; D is undetermined. The V end was cut by 3 bases, the J end by 4 bases, with 7 bases between. The V gene's germline CDR1 is MDHEN and CDR2 SYDVKM. This CDR3 is built from 13 residues. The CDR3, as DNA: TGTGCCAGCAGTTTCGCCGAGAATCAGCCCCAGCATTTT. Its translation: CASSFAENQPQHF.

The V gene is TRBV9, the J gene TRBJ1-1, with a weak D call TRBD1 (5 bases). Germline CDR1 is SGDLS and CDR2 is YYNGEE. CDR3 length: 15 residues. Between the trimmed V and J ends, which lost 1 base and 1 base, there was a span of 11 bases. This CDR3 is CASSVNPGGNTEAFF. The CDR3 coding sequence is TGTGCCAGCAGCGTAAATCCGGGGGGGAACACTGAAGCTTTCTTT.

The chain links TRBV2 to TRBJ2-1; no definite D call. This CDR3 spans 14 amino acids. Germline CDR1 is SNHLY and CDR2 is FYNNEI. Trimming took 2 bases from V and 4 from J, leaving 9 bases between them. The CDR3 DNA sequence: TGTGCCAGCAGTGAAATGGCGAGGTACAATGAGCAGTTCTTC. The encoded protein is CASSEMARYNEQFF.

The CDR3 nucleotides are TGCAGCGTGGGGGGGGCATATGAAGCTTTCTTT. Translated, it gives CSVGGAYEAFF. The rearrangement uses TRBV29-1 and TRBJ1-1; D possibly corresponds to TRBD1 (6 bases). CDR3 length: 11 residues. Germline CDR1 is SQVTM and CDR2 is ANQGSEA. Trimming removed 6 bases at V and 7 bases at J, with 12 bases between.

V gene TRBV5-1 combines with J gene TRBJ2-2, with 9 nucleotides matching TRBD1. Germline CDR1 is SGHRS and CDR2 is YFSETQ. Trimming removed 4 bases from V and 4 bases from J; junction bases left unmatched: 2. This CDR3 contains 14 residues. The chain's CDR3 is CASSRDRATGELFF. CDR3 nucleotide sequence: TGCGCCAGCAGCCGGGACAGGGCCACCGGGGAGCTGTTTTTT.

This rearrangement joins TRBV3-1 (or the pseudogene TRBV3-2) to TRBJ1-1; possibly TRBD1 for D (5 bases). CDR3 size: 14 residues. Germline-derived CDR1 and CDR2 are LGHDT and YNNKEL (reference sequence). V lost 1 base and J lost 10, with 16 bases in between. The CDR3 DNA reads TGTGCCAGCAGCCAAGCCCGGCAGCTGGGGGGAGCTTTCTTT. This codes for CASSQARQLGGAFF.

The chain carries TRBV7-9 and TRBJ1-5; a weak D match, TRBD1 (6 bases). Germline V gene data show CDR1 as SEHNR and CDR2 as FQNEAQ (reference sequence). CDR3 length: 16 residues. Trimming cost V 1 base and J 2 bases, with 12 bases left between them. CDR3 coding DNA: TGTGCCAGCAGCTTAGGAGCAGGGGACGGCAATCAGCCCCAGCATTTT. It is translated as CASSLGAGDGNQPQHF.

This clone was observed a few times. In nucleotides, the CDR3 is TGTGCCAGCAGCCTACAAAGTCATCGGGACAGGGGGAAGGTCTATGGCTACACCTTC. Its protein is CASSLQSHRDRGKVYGYTF. This sequence joins TRBV27 and TRBJ1-2, with TRBD1 identical over 11 bases. Germline CDR1 is MNHEY and CDR2 is SMNVEV (reference sequence). With V trimmed by 6 bases and J by 4 bases, 19 bases remained unmatched. The length of the CDR3 is 19 residues.

The chain carries TRBV29-1 and TRBJ1-1; 9 bases fit TRBD1. Germline CDR1 reads SQVTM; CDR2 reads ANQGSEA. This CDR3 is built from 13 residues. Trimming took 5 bases from V and 6 from J; bases not matched to a gene: 7. CDR3 amino acids: CSVTDRGLSEAFF. The CDR3, as DNA: TGCAGCGTTACGGACAGGGGATTGTCTGAAGCTTTCTTT.

This clone was detected once. The V call is TRBV27, the J call TRBJ2-7; 10 bases fit TRBD2. The CDR3 is 15 residues long. Losses at the gene ends were 6 bases for V and 6 bases for J; bases not matched to a gene: 11. Germline CDR1 and CDR2: MNHEY and SMNVEV (reference sequence). CDR3 DNA sequence: TGTGCCAGCAGCCTGGGAGCGGGAGGGCGGGGCGAGCAGTACTTC. Amino acid sequence: CASSLGAGGRGEQYF.

V gene TRBV4-3 combines with J gene TRBJ2-3; the match to TRBD2 covers 10 bases. Germline V gene sequence: CDR1 LGHNA, CDR2 YSLEER. This CDR3 comprises 17 residues. V gave up 1 base and J gave up 0 bases; unmatched junction bases: 4. CDR3 in amino acids: CASSQVASGGSTDTQYF. Here the CDR3 DNA reads TGCGCCAGCAGCCAAGTAGCTAGCGGGGGAAGCACAGATACGCAGTATTTT.